What follows are 2 T cell receptor beta chains derived from one specimen sequenced in a study of spatial heterogeneity in lung cancer. The time point is: sample taken at primary tumor resection. The authors sequenced whole RNA from tumor, nontumor lung or frozen PBMC without sorting. Via MiXCR, TCRdb re-called the 5' RACE reads, giving one row per CDR3 protein. The sample includes around 74,000 distinct CDR3 sequences, about 14% of them seen just once. Sequences were derived from PBMCs, sampled at surgery. All receptors derive from a male donor with early-stage non-small cell lung cancer.

This clonotype appeared a single time. The chain carries TRBV12-3 or TRBV12-4 and TRBJ1-3; 8 positions match TRBD1. V trimming: 2 bases; J trimming: 0 bases; junction bases outside the gene matches: 9. CDR3 length: 18 residues. CDR3 bases: TGTGCCAGCAGTTTAACCCCGGGCAGGGGGCCCTCTGGAAACACCATATATTTT. It translates to CASSLTPGRGPSGNTIYF.

In regard to this clonotype: A much more abundant neighbour one base away suggests this may be a read error. CDR3 loop: CASQGSSYNEQFF. In nucleotides, the CDR3 is TGTGCCAGCCAAGGGAGCTCCTACAATGAGCAGTTCTTC. J is TRBJ2-1 and V is TRBV11-2; TRBD2 might be the D (5 bases). Between the trimmed V and J ends, which lost 8 bases and 0 bases, there was a span of 8 bases. This CDR3 is built from 13 residues. Germline V lookup: CDR1 SGHAT, CDR2 FQNNGV. Together with reference TRBV11-2 and TRBJ2-1, the CDR3 gives the full variable domain: EAGVAQSPRYKIIEKRQSVAFWCNPISGHATLYWYQQILGQGPKLLIQFQNNGVVDDSQLPKDRFSAERLKGVDSTLKIQPAKLEDSAVYLCASQGSSYNEQFFGPGTRLTVL.